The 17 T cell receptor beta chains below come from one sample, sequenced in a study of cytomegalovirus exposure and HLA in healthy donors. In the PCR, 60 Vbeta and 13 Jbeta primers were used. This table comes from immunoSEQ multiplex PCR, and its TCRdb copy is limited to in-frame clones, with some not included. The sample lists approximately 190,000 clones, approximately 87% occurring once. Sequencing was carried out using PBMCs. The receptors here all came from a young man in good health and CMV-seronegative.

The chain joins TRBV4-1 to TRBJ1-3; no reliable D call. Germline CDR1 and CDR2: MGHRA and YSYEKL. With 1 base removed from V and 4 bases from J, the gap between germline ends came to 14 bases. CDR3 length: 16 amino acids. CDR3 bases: TGCGCCAGCAGCCAAGTCCCAGCGCTAACCGGAAACACCATATATTTT. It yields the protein CASSQVPALTGNTIYF.

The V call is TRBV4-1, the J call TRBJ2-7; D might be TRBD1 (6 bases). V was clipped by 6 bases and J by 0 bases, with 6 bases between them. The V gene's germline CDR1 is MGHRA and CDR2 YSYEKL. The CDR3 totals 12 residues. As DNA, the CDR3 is TGCGCCAGCAGGGACAGCTCCTACGAGCAGTACTTC. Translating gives CASRDSSYEQYF.

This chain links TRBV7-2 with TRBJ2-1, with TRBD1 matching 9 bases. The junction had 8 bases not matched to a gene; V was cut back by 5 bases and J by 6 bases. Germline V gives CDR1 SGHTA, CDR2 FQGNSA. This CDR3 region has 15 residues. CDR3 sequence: CASSVVGTGFNEQFF. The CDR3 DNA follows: TGTGCCAGCAGCGTAGTGGGGACAGGGTTCAATGAGCAGTTCTTC.

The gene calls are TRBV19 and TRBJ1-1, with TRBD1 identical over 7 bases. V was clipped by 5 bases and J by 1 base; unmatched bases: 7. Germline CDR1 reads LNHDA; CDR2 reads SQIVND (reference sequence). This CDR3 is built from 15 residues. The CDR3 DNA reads TGTGCCAGTAGTGACAGACAGGGTGGGAACACTGAAGCTTTCTTT. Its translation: CASSDRQGGNTEAFF. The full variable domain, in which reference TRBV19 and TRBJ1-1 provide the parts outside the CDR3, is DGGITQSPKYLFRKEGQNVTLSCEQNLNHDAMYWYRQDPGQGLRLIYYSQIVNDFQKGDIAEGYSVSREKKESFPLTVTSAQKNPTAFYLCASSDRQGGNTEAFFGQGTRLTVV.

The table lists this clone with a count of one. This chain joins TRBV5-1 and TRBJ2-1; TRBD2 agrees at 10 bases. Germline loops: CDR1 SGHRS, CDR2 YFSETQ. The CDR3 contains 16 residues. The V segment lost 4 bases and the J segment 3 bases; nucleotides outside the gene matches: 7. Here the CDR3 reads CASSHGLAANYNEQFF. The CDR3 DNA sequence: TGCGCCAGCAGCCATGGACTAGCGGCGAACTACAATGAGCAGTTCTTC.

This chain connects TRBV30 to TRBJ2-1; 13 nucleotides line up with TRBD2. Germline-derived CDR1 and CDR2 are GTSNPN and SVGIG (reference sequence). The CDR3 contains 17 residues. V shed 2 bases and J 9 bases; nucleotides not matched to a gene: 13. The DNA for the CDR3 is TGTGCCTGGAGTCCCCCCTTCACTAGCGGGAGGGCCGGTGAGCAGTTCTTC. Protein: CAWSPPFTSGRAGEQFF.

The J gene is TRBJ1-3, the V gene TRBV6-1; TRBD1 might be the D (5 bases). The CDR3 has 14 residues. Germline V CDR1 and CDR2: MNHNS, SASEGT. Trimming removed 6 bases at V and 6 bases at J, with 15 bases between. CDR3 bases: TGTGCCAGCAGGGCCCAGGGAACCATAAACACCATATATTTT. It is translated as CASRAQGTINTIYF.

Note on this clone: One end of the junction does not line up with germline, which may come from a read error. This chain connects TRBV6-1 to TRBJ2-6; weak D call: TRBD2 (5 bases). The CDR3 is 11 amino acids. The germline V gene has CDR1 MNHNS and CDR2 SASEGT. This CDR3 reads CASSERGPLAF. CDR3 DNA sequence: TGTGCCAGCAGTGAGCGAGGGCCCCTTGCTTTC.

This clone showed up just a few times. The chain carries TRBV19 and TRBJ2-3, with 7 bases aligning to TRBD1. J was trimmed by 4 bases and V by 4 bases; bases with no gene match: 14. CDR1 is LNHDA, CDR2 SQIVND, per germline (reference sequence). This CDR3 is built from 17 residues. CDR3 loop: CASSKPRQGGRADTQYF. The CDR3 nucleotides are TGTGCCAGTAGTAAGCCTAGACAGGGTGGCCGCGCAGATACGCAGTATTTT.

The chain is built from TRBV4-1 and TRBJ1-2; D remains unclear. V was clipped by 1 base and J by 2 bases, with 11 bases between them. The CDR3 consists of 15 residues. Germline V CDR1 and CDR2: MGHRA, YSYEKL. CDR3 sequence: CASSQVEVSNYGYTF. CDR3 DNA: TGCGCCAGCAGCCAAGTGGAGGTATCCAACTATGGCTACACCTTC.

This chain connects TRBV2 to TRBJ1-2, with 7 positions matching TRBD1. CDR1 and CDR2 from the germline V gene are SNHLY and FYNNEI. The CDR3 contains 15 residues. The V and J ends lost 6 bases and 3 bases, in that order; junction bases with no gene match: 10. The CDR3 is CASSDRQGGYYGYTF. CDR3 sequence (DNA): TGTGCCAGCAGCGATCGACAGGGAGGATACTATGGCTACACCTTC.

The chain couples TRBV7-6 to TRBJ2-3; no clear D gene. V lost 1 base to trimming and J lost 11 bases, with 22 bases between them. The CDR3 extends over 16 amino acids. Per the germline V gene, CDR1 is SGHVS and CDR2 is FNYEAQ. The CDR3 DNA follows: TGTGCCAGCAGCTTAGATCATCGGCGGTTGGGTGTGAAGCAGTATTTT. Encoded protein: CASSLDHRRLGVKQYF.

This CDR3 is CASSPRDRKESYEQYF. The CDR3 region has the DNA TGTGCCAGCAGTCCCAGGGACAGAAAGGAATCCTACGAGCAGTACTTC. This rearrangement joins TRBV28 to TRBJ2-7; 7 positions agree with TRBD1. The CDR3 runs 16 residues. Unmatched junction bases numbered 11, after V lost 5 bases and J lost 1 base. CDR1 and CDR2 from the germline V gene are MDHEN and SYDVKM.

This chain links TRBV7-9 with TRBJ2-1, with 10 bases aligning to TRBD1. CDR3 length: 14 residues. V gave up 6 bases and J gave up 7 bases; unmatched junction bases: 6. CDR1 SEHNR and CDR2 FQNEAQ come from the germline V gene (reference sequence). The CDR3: CASRSGTGANEQFF. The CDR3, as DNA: TGTGCCAGCAGGTCCGGGACAGGGGCGAATGAGCAGTTCTTC.

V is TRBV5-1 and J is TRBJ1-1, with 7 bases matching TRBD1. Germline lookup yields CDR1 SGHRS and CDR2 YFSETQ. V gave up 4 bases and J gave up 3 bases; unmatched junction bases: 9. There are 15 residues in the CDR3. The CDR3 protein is CASSRDRVEDTEAFF. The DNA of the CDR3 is TGCGCCAGCAGCCGAGACAGGGTGGAAGACACTGAAGCTTTCTTT.

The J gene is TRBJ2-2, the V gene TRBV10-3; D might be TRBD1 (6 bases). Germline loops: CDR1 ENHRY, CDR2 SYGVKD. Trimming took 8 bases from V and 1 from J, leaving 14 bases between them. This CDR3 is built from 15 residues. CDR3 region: CAIGKGERNTGELFF. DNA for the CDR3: TGTGCCATCGGTAAGGGGGAACGGAACACCGGGGAGCTGTTTTTT.

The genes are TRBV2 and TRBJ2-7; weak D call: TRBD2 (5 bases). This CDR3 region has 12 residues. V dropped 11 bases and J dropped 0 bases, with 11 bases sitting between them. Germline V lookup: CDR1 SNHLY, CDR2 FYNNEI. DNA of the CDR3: TGTGCCGCGGGCCGGCTCTCCTACGAGCAGTACTTC. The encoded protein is CAAGRLSYEQYF.